This T cell receptor (beta chain) comes out of a study of blood T cells in healthy people across ages (dated by TCRdb to 2015 to 2017). Regarding the complete study: Template switching captured roughly one uniquely barcoded TCR beta cDNA molecule per two T cells in model experiments. To track age-related changes in TCR beta repertoire diversity, the study relied on deep sequencing normalized with unique cDNA molecular identifiers. The donors were divided into four age groups: young (average approximately 17 years), middle-aged (almost 40), aged (62) and long-lived (about 90). Two additional independent replicas of 1 million unique cDNA reads from the same blood draw were analyzed for two donors (one aged 18 to 30 and one aged 80 or older). Donors of different ages were randomly distributed across sequencing lanes to avoid experimental bias. Beyond this particular receptor, the publication reports: Conclusive comparison of naive and antigen-experienced compartments was prevented by the profiling of bulk unsorted PBMCs. Donor CMV infection status was unknown, potentially confounding age-related changes in expanded clonotypes. A strong correlation was found between observed TCR beta diversity and the percentage of naive T cells measured by flow cytometry. Estimates of total diversity based on one million sequenced T cells were regarded as lower bounds and as underestimates. Compared with the aged group, the long-lived group had more naive CD4+ T cells, fewer expanded clones and increased TCR diversity, a pattern suggesting age selection. Observed TCR beta diversity per million T cells fell roughly linearly with age, and a significant reduction was already apparent by age approximately 41.

Details on this clonotype: Its antigen remains undetermined. Base qualities are missing; no much larger clone stands one base away.

The germline V gene gives CDR1 as ENHRY and CDR2 as SYGVKD. From the cysteine up to the phenylalanine, the CDR3 has a length of 17 residues. Only the CDR3 part of the read is kept: 51 bases, read in frame from the first base. Ends trimmed: V by 0 bases, J by 6 bases; bases unmatched to a gene: 9. The roughly 39 donors, aged about 6 to 90 years, were systemically healthy Caucasian individuals from Russia. About 9.8 milliliters of peripheral blood were drawn from each donor into EDTA-treated Vacutainer tubes. Ficoll-Paque density-gradient centrifugation was used to isolate PBMCs, with at least 6.5 million per sample. Trizol reagent was used to extract total RNA from the PBMCs, yielding at least 5 micrograms per sample. For every donor, an aliquot of PBMCs went through flow cytometry to measure the percentages of naive CD45RAhigh/CD27high T cells. Library preparation employed 5' RACE. Reads for this sample came from an Illumina HiSeq 2500. A second PCR of 7 to 11 cycles was run with a J-beta primer mix and a sample-barcoded 5' primer. Each TCR beta cDNA molecule received a unique molecular identifier from a template-switch 5' adaptor carrying 12 random nucleotides. Each sample yielded at least 3 million CDR3-containing paired-end reads. All of the RNA was converted into first-strand cDNA using the Mint cDNA synthesis kit, with a TRBC-specific oligonucleotide serving as the primer. All cDNA was treated with uracil-DNA glycosylase and then went through a first 18-cycle PCR with the universal primers M1SS and BC2_uni_R. The study's own analysis went as follows. For normalization, 1 million high-quality reads, each with a distinct molecular identifier, were randomly selected from each sample. Instead of being binned into consensus sequences, reads that shared molecular identifiers were thrown out. MiTCR, set to a Q25 quality threshold and the strictest error-elimination algorithm, was used for CDR3 identification, clonotype clustering and error correction. Lower-bound total TCR beta diversity was estimated with a nonparametric unseen species model using Euler transformation. TCRdb reprocessing: public reads trimmed at Q25 with fastp, clones called with MiXCR, in-frame beta chains kept. Each record represents a unique CDR3 protein, reported with the most common genes and DNA among its rows. For this entry, the V and J calls and clone size follow TCRdb and not the study's own pipeline. The sample data list about 1.1 million distinct CDR3 sequences, and about two fifths of these were observed just once. About an eighth of the sample is taken by the ten largest.

The clonotype was recovered from a man aged 18 to 35 in good health. The material sequenced was blood. This chain is built from TRBV10-3 and TRBJ2-3; TRBD1 fits 10 bases in the junction. At the DNA level, the sequence is TGTGCCATCAGTGAGTCGCTATTCCGGGACAGGGGTGATACGCAGTATTTT. Protein translation: CAISESLFRDRGDTQYF.